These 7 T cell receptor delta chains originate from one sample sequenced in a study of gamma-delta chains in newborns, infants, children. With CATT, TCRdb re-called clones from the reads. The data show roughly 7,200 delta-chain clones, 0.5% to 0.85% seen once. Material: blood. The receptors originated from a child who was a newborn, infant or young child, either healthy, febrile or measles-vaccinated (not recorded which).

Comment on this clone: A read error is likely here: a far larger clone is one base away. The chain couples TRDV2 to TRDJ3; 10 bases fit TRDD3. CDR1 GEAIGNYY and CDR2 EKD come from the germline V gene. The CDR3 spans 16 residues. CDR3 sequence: CACDILGDWDARQMFF. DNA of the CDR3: TGTGCCTGTGACATACTGGGGGATTGGGACGCCCGACAGATGTTTTTC.

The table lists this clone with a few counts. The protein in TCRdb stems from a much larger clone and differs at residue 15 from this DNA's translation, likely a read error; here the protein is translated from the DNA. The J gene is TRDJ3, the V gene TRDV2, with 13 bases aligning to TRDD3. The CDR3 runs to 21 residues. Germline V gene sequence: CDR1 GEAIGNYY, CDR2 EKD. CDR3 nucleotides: TGTGCCTGTGACTCCGTACTGGGGGATACGCGGTCCTCCTGGGGCACCCGACAGATGTTTTTC. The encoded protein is CACDSVLGDTRSSWGTRQMFF.

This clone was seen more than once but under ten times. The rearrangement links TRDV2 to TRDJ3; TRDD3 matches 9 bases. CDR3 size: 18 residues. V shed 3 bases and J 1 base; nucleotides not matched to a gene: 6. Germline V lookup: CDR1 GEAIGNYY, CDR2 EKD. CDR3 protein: CACDLVLGESWDTRQMFF. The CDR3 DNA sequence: TGTGCCTGTGACCTCGTACTGGGGGAATCCTGGGACACCCGACAGATGTTTTTC.

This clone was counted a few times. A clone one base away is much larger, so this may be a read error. The chain's CDR3 is CACDAIRVDKLIF. The CDR3 nucleotides are TGTGCCTGTGACGCTATACGCGTCGATAAACTCATCTTT. V and J are TRDV2 and TRDJ1; possible D gene TRDD3, 5 bases. Germline CDR1 reads GEAIGNYY; CDR2 reads EKD. The CDR3 has 13 amino acids. V dropped 3 bases and J dropped 4 bases, with 11 bases sitting between them.

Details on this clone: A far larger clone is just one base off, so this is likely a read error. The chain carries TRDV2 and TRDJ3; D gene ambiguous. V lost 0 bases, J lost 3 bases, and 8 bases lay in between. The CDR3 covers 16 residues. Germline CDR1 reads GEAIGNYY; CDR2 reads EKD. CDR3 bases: TGTGCCTGTGACACCTGGGTATACTGGGACACCCGACAGATGTTTTTC. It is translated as CACDTWVYWDTRQMFF.

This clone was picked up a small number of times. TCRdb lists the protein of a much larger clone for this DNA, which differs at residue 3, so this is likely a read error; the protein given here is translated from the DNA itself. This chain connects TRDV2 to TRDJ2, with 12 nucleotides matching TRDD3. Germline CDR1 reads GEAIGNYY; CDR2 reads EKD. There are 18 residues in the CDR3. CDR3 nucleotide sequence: TGTGCCCGTGACCAAAACTGGGGGATACAAGCTTTGACAGCACAACTCTTCTTT. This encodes CARDQNWGIQALTAQLFF.

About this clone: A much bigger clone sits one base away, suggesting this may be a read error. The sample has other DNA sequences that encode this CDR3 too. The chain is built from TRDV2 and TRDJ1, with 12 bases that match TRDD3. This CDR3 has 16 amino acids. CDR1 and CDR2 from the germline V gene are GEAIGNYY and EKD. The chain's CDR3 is CACDVLGDTYDDKLIF. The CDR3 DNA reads TGTGCCTGTGATGTACTGGGGGATACTTATGACGATAAACTTATCTTT.